These 4 T cell receptor beta chains were all obtained from the same sample, sequenced in a study of PD-1 blockade in classical Hodgkin lymphoma. Every patient had relapsed following autologous stem cell transplantation, and cohorts differed in brentuximab vedotin exposure. The assay was immunoSEQ multiplex PCR, and TCRdb's table has in-frame clones only and misses some. The sample has about 13,000 clones; around three quarters are singletons. The sample here was peripheral blood mononuclear cells (PBMCs), taken at baseline. Source of these receptors: a human donor with classical Hodgkin lymphoma.

CDR3 protein: CASSLLPKGGIVGQGAKQPQHF. CDR3 DNA: TGTGCCAGCAGTTTACTTCCTAAAGGCGGGATAGTGGGACAGGGGGCAAAACAGCCCCAGCATTTT. The V and J genes are TRBV28 and TRBJ1-5, with 12 bases matching TRBD1. The CDR3 covers 22 residues. Trimming removed 2 bases from V and 7 bases from J; junction bases left unmatched: 24. In germline, CDR1 is MDHEN, CDR2 SYDVKM.

The chain employs TRBV5-1 and TRBJ1-1, with a possible D match to TRBD1 (5 bases). Germline V gives CDR1 SGHRS, CDR2 YFSETQ. CDR3 length equals 13 residues. Trimming left V 1 base short and J 1 base short, with 5 bases between. The CDR3 region is CASSLTGNTEAFF. The DNA for the CDR3 is TGCGCCAGCAGCTTGACAGGGAACACTGAAGCTTTCTTT.

In its sample, this clone ranks as large. V and J are TRBV6-5 and TRBJ1-2, with 7 positions matching TRBD1. The CDR3 covers 15 residues. The V segment lost 4 bases and the J segment 4 bases; nucleotides outside the gene matches: 9. The germline CDR1 and CDR2 sequences are MNHEY and SVGAGI. CDR3 nucleotides: TGTGCCAGCAGTTTTTCCCAGGGGGTTTCCTATGGCTACACCTTC. This codes for CASSFSQGVSYGYTF.

The chain is built from TRBV9 and TRBJ2-3; TRBD1 matches at 7 bases. Germline-derived CDR1 and CDR2 are SGDLS and YYNGEE. J lost 0 bases, V lost 4 bases, and 5 bases had no gene match. The CDR3 length is 15 residues. The CDR3 bases are TGTGCCAGCAGCAGACAACAGGGGAGCACAGATACGCAGTATTTT. Translated: CASSRQQGSTDTQYF.